This T cell receptor (beta chain) was identified in a study of technical replicates of blood from a few donors. The count of this clone is one. The data were produced by immunoSEQ multiplex PCR, yet TCRdb's version contains in-frame clones alone and is incomplete. The data hold around 98,000 clones, with approximately 94% observed a single time. This CDR3 region has 18 residues. V was cut by 5 bases and J by 0 bases, with 20 bases left in between. The germline gives CDR1 MNHEY, CDR2 SMNVEV (reference sequence). Sequencing input: T cells isolated from PBMCs. The TCR comes from a human donor in good health. The rearrangement links TRBV27 to TRBJ1-5; D might be TRBD1 (5 bases). CDR3 amino acids: CASSPDSQGLYSNQPQHF. As DNA, the CDR3 is TGTGCCAGCAGTCCTGACAGCCAAGGTTTGTATAGCAATCAGCCCCAGCATTTT.